The entry below describes one TCR beta chain. What it binds is unknown. RNA transcripts yielded amplified TCR beta CDR3 regions. Primed by the HTBI set, a first-round RT-PCR was run on the TCR CDR3. TCRdb independently ran MiXCR on the multiplex PCR reads; one entry per CDR3 protein. This sample has fewer than 550,000 distinct CDR3 sequences, with around 14% found just once. Per the germline V gene, CDR1 is KGHSH and CDR2 is LQKENI. After removal of 3 bases from V and 5 bases from J, the junction contained 5 bases not matched to a gene. The CDR3 is 15 residues long. Graves' hyperthyroidism was deemed stable absent ophthalmopathy progression within 18 months. The authors obtained PBMCs from around 11 ml of fresh peripheral blood. The data were taken from a study of T cells in Graves' hyperthyroidism and ophthalmopathy. Findings of the study overall: Patients with ophthalmopathy were separated from those with stable hyperthyroidism by a 13 V-J model. Blood held most thyroid clonotypes expanded above 0.001 frequency.

Sample: blood. The receptor's source is a woman aged 18-30 years with Graves' hyperthyroidism. The V call is TRBV18, the J call TRBJ2-1; 9 bases match TRBD2. CDR3 residues: CASSPPAGGNNEQFF. The CDR3 nucleotides are TGTGCCAGCTCACCTCCAGCGGGAGGAAACAATGAGCAGTTCTTC.